Presented here are 23 T cell receptor beta chains from one specimen sequenced in a study of naive and memory T cell subsets. Both TRBC1 and TRBC2 were covered by a beta constant-region primer of two equimolar oligonucleotides. MiXCR, applied by TCRdb to the UMI-ligation and nested PCR reads, yields one record per CDR3 protein. The sample has 130,000 to 150,000 distinct CDR3 sequences, around 15% seen once. Source material: naive CD4+ T cells from blood. These receptors originate from a human donor in good health.

This clonotype was detected a few times. The chain is built from TRBV27 and TRBJ2-7, with D hard to call. Germline-derived CDR1 and CDR2 are MNHEY and SMNVEV (reference sequence). This CDR3 comprises 13 residues. The V end lost 6 bases, the J end lost 3 bases, and 12 bases lay between the germline ends. CDR3: CASSLRPGYEQYF. DNA of the CDR3: TGTGCCAGCAGCCTTAGGCCAGGCTACGAGCAGTACTTC.

V usage is TRBV7-2 and J usage is TRBJ1-3; D may be TRBD1 (5 bases). The CDR3 is made up of 16 amino acids. Trimming stripped 4 bases from V and 0 bases from J, with 13 bases between. Looked up from germline, CDR1 is SGHTA and CDR2 is FQGNSA. This chain's CDR3 is CASSWGGRNSGNTIYF. CDR3 in DNA: TGTGCCAGCAGCTGGGGGGGGAGGAACTCTGGAAACACCATATATTTT.

This clonotype was observed a single time. The V call is TRBV25-1, the J call TRBJ2-4, with 8 bases identical to TRBD1. Germline CDR1 reads MGHDK; CDR2 reads SYGVNS. The CDR3 is 15 amino acids. Trimming at V came to 2 bases and at J to 6 bases, leaving 6 bases not matched to a gene. The CDR3 reads CASSEDRGWGNIQYF. CDR3 DNA: TGTGCCAGCAGTGAAGACAGGGGTTGGGGAAACATTCAGTACTTC.

This clonotype showed up just a few times. The chain couples TRBV29-1 to TRBJ1-4; D not resolved. Trimming stripped 5 bases from V and 6 bases from J, with 10 bases between. Per the germline V gene, CDR1 is SQVTM and CDR2 is ANQGSEA. This CDR3 region has 12 residues. The CDR3 nucleotides read TGCAGCGTTCGTGTCGAGGATGAAAAACTGTTTTTT. Translated: CSVRVEDEKLFF.

In this sample, this clonotype turned up a few times. J is TRBJ2-7 and V is TRBV27; D unclear. The V and J ends lost 3 bases and 3 bases respectively, with 9 bases between them. Germline V lookup: CDR1 MNHEY, CDR2 SMNVEV (reference sequence). The CDR3 length is 13 residues. The CDR3 reads CASSLNLNYEQYF. The CDR3 DNA reads TGTGCCAGCAGTTTGAACCTGAACTACGAGCAGTACTTC.

This clonotype was counted a few times. This chain links TRBV5-1 with TRBJ2-5; 8 bases are shared with TRBD2. This CDR3 region has 14 residues. V gave up 2 bases and J gave up 3 bases; unmatched junction bases: 3. Looked up from germline, CDR1 is SGHRS and CDR2 is YFSETQ. CDR3 amino acids: CASSFGTRKETQYF. CDR3 nucleotides: TGCGCCAGCAGCTTTGGGACTAGAAAAGAGACCCAGTACTTC.

This clonotype was seen more than once but under ten times. The V call is TRBV28, the J call TRBJ2-7; tentatively, D is TRBD2 (6 bases). V lost 0 bases, J lost 0 bases, and 15 bases lay in between. Germline CDR1 is MDHEN and CDR2 is SYDVKM. The CDR3 is made up of 17 amino acids. CDR3 amino acids: CASSLWTLARTSYEQYF. CDR3 bases: TGTGCCAGCAGTTTATGGACCCTAGCGAGGACCTCCTACGAGCAGTACTTC.

This clonotype occurred a few times. The rearrangement links TRBV12-3 or TRBV12-4 to TRBJ2-2; a weak D match, TRBD2 (6 bases). V was pared by 7 bases and J by 2 bases, with 11 bases between. The CDR3 extends over 14 amino acids. CDR3 loop: CASTGGINTGELFF. CDR3 bases: TGTGCCAGCACAGGCGGGATTAACACCGGGGAGCTGTTTTTT.

This chain uses TRBV11-2 with TRBJ2-3; D unclear. CDR1 and CDR2 from the germline V gene are SGHAT and FQNNGV. CDR3 size: 14 residues. Trimming cost V 2 bases and J 5 bases, with 11 bases left between them. The CDR3 is CASSLRSSGDTQYF. DNA of the CDR3: TGTGCCAGCAGCTTAAGGTCCTCCGGAGATACGCAGTATTTT.

A few counts support this clonotype. The chain combines TRBV10-3 with TRBJ2-5; perhaps TRBD2 as D (6 bases). In germline, CDR1 is ENHRY, CDR2 SYGVKD. The CDR3 loop spans 15 amino acids. V lost 0 bases, J lost 2 bases, and 10 bases lay in between. CDR3 bases: TGTGCCATCAGTGAGTCTTTTGCGGGACAAGAGACCCAGTACTTC. It codes for CAISESFAGQETQYF.

This chain links TRBV20-1 with TRBJ1-2, with 8 positions matching TRBD1. This CDR3 spans 14 amino acids. Germline CDR1 reads DFQATT; CDR2 reads SNEGSKA (reference sequence). Trimming took 1 base from V and 5 from J; bases not matched to a gene: 6. The CDR3 is CSARGTGTGYGYTF. The CDR3 DNA reads as TGCAGTGCTAGAGGAACCGGGACAGGTTATGGCTACACCTTC.

V and J are TRBV7-9 and TRBJ2-1; 12 bases line up with TRBD2. This CDR3 is 14 amino acids long. After removal of 5 bases from V and 7 bases from J, the junction contained 3 bases not matched to a gene. Germline loops: CDR1 SEHNR, CDR2 FQNEAQ (reference sequence). The CDR3 loop is CASSRTSGVNEQFF. Written as DNA, the CDR3 is TGTGCCAGCAGCCGGACTAGCGGGGTAAATGAGCAGTTCTTC.

Details on this clonotype: A read error may explain this, as a much larger clone is one base away. CDR3 region: CASSSKDKGGEQYF. In nucleotides, the CDR3 is TGTGCCAGCTCATCGAAGGACAAGGGAGGCGAGCAGTACTTC. The chain is built from TRBV18 and TRBJ2-7; tentatively, D is TRBD2 (6 bases). V was shortened by 5 bases and J by 6 bases, with 17 bases between the two germline ends. Per the germline V gene, CDR1 is KGHSH and CDR2 is LQKENI. The CDR3 totals 14 residues.

This clonotype was recorded a few times. J is TRBJ2-3 and V is TRBV28, with TRBD1 matching 9 bases. The CDR3 has 16 residues. Germline CDR1 MDHEN, CDR2 SYDVKM. V was clipped by 5 bases and J by 4 bases; unmatched bases: 10. CDR3 DNA: TGTGCCAGCAGTGTACCGGGACAGGGTAGTGCAGATACGCAGTATTTT. It encodes CASSVPGQGSADTQYF.

The V call is TRBV19, the J call TRBJ2-1; 9 nucleotides match TRBD2. Germline CDR1 reads LNHDA; CDR2 reads SQIVND (reference sequence). V lost 5 bases to trimming and J lost 6 bases; unmatched junction nucleotides: 8. This CDR3 has 15 residues. Written as DNA, the CDR3 is TGTGCCAGTAGTTCCCTAGCGGGACCCCTCAATGAGCAGTTCTTC. It encodes CASSSLAGPLNEQFF.

The V call is TRBV29-1, the J call TRBJ2-2; no clear D gene. The germline V and J ends were trimmed by 3 bases and 6 bases, with 8 bases remaining between them. CDR1 and CDR2 (germline): SQVTM, ANQGSEA. This CDR3 is 12 amino acids long. CDR3 amino acids: CSVEGLAGELFF. The CDR3 DNA sequence: TGCAGCGTTGAGGGTCTGGCCGGGGAGCTGTTTTTT.

The chain employs TRBV6-1 and TRBJ2-1; 9 bases map to TRBD1. The CDR3 sequence is 16 residues long. The trim removed 6 bases at V and 7 bases at J, leaving 13 bases unmatched. The germline V gene encodes CDR1 MNHNS and CDR2 SASEGT. Here the CDR3 reads CASRGGWDRERNEQFF. As DNA, the CDR3 is TGTGCCAGCAGGGGGGGATGGGACAGGGAGAGGAATGAGCAGTTCTTC.

The sample holds a few counts of this clonotype. This chain connects TRBV29-1 to TRBJ1-1; D gene uncertain. Germline CDR1 SQVTM, CDR2 ANQGSEA. V gave up 1 base and J gave up 1 base, with 10 bases separating them. The CDR3 consists of 14 residues. The CDR3 DNA sequence: TGCAGCGTTGAAGCGCGAGTGGCGAACACTGAAGCTTTCTTT. Its protein product is CSVEARVANTEAFF.

This clonotype turned up a few times. The chain recombines TRBV25-1 with TRBJ2-1, with D hard to call. CDR3 length: 13 residues. Per the germline V gene, CDR1 is MGHDK and CDR2 is SYGVNS. The germline V and J ends were trimmed by 6 bases and 1 base, with 7 bases remaining between them. CDR3 loop: CASSRPSYNEQFF. The CDR3, as DNA: TGTGCCAGCAGCAGGCCATCCTACAATGAGCAGTTCTTC.

The sample holds a few counts of this clonotype. V and J are TRBV27 and TRBJ1-2, with D possibly TRBD1 on 6 matching bases. V dropped 5 bases and J dropped 5 bases, with 15 bases sitting between them. Germline values: CDR1 MNHEY, CDR2 SMNVEV (reference sequence). This CDR3 is built from 14 residues. CDR3 coding DNA: TGTGCCAGCAGTCCGCATGACAGGCGGTATGGCTACACCTTC. It encodes CASSPHDRRYGYTF.

Comment on this clonotype: One junction end disagrees with the germline gene, perhaps due to a read error. The chain recombines TRBV7-9 with TRBJ2-1; 12 bases line up with TRBD2. The CDR3 is 15 amino acids. Germline CDR1 SEHNR, CDR2 FQNEAQ (reference sequence). The DNA of the CDR3 is TGTGTCAGCAGCTTAGGTCTAGCGGGAGGGGGCGAGCAGTTCTTC. Translating it yields CVSSLGLAGGGEQFF.

This rearrangement joins TRBV7-2 to TRBJ2-5, with 10 bases fitting TRBD1. CDR3 length: 15 residues. Germline-derived CDR1 and CDR2 are SGHTA and FQGNSA. The V and J ends lost 4 bases and 9 bases, in that order; junction bases with no gene match: 11. CDR3 loop: CASSSRTGQGGAQYF. The CDR3 nucleotides are TGTGCCAGCAGCTCCCGAACCGGACAGGGGGGCGCCCAGTACTTC.

A few counts support this clonotype. The V and J genes are TRBV12-3 or TRBV12-4 and TRBJ2-5; D is possibly TRBD1 or TRBD2 (5 bases each). Trimming removed 6 bases from V and 5 bases from J, with 13 bases in between. CDR3 length equals 13 residues. CDR3 region: CASSPGTGETQYF. In DNA, the CDR3 is TGTGCCAGCAGCCCCGGGACCGGGGAGACCCAGTACTTC.